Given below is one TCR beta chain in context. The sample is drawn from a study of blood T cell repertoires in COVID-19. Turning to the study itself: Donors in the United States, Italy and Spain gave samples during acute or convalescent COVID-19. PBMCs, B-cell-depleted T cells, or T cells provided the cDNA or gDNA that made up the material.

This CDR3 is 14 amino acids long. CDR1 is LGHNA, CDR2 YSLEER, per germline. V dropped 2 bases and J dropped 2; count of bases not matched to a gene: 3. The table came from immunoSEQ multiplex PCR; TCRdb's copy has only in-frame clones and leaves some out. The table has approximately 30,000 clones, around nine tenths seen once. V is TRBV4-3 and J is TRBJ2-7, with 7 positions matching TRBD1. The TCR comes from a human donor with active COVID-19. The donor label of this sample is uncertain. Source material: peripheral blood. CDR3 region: CASSQLTGPYEQYF. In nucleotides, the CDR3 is TGCGCCAGCAGCCAACTGACAGGGCCCTACGAGCAGTACTTC.